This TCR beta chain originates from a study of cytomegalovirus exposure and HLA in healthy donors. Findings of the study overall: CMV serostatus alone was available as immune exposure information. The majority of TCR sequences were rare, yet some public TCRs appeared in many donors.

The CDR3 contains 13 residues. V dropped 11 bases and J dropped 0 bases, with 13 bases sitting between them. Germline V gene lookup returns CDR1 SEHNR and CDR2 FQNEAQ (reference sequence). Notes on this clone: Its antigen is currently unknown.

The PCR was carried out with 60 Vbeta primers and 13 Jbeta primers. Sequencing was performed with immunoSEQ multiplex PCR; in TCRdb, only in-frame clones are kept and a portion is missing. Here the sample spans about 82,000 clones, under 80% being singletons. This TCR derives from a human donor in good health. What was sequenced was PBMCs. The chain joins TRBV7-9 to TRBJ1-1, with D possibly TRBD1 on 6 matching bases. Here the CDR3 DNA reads TGTGCCGGGTCAGGGGAAGTGAACACTGAAGCTTTCTTT. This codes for CAGSGEVNTEAFF.